This T cell receptor beta chain comes out of a study of cytomegalovirus exposure and HLA in healthy donors. Study background: Earlier, 95 million to 130 million unique TCR beta sequences were recovered from about 200 million T cells by an analysis. Study-wide points: According to the study, roughly 160 TCR beta chains were cytomegalovirus-associated. Based on reports, TCR beta sequences accurately predicted HLA-A and HLA-B alleles for most subjects.

Trimming took 6 bases from V and 6 from J, leaving 14 bases between them. Germline lookup yields CDR1 KGHSH and CDR2 LQKENI. The CDR3 loop spans 14 amino acids. PCR amplification relied on 60 Vbeta primers (plus 13 Jbeta primers). The method was immunoSEQ multiplex PCR; TCRdb's version includes in-frame clones alone and lacks a portion of them. The data show over 100,000 clones, 73% seen once. This clone was seen a handful of times. Its antigen is not identified. This receptor was identified in a man aged 35-49 years in good health and CMV-seronegative. Sequencing was done on a sample of PBMCs. The V call is TRBV18, the J call TRBJ1-4; D not certain. The CDR3 DNA reads as TGTGCCAGCTCTGTAGCCGACGGGGATGAAAAACTGTTTTTT. This translates into CASSVADGDEKLFF.